This passage covers 27 T cell receptor beta chains from one sample sequenced in a study of OX40 agonist ivuxolimab in advanced cancers. Repertoires were generated with immunoSEQ multiplex PCR, while TCRdb's copy carries only in-frame clones and drops some. Of about 58,000 clones in the sample, over 75% are singletons; the top ten hold about 1.5%. Sequences were derived from CD4+ or CD8+ T cells sorted from blood, sampled in a trial of the OX40 agonist ivuxolimab. These receptors all stem from an adult with an advanced solid tumor such as melanoma, head and neck, liver or kidney cancer.

This chain links TRBV6-1 with TRBJ2-7, with TRBD2 identical over 11 bases. V lost 7 bases and J lost 0; bases outside the gene matches: 5. Germline assignment: CDR1 MNHNS and CDR2 SASEGT. CDR3 size: 15 residues. CDR3 in DNA: TGTGCCAGCAATGGACTAGCGGGCTACTCCTACGAGCAGTACTTC. Protein: CASNGLAGYSYEQYF.

This sequence joins TRBV7-2 and TRBJ1-1; D gene ambiguous. Germline CDR1 SGHTA, CDR2 FQGNSA. CDR3 length equals 12 residues. Trimming cost V 2 bases and J 4 bases, with 5 bases left between them. The DNA for the CDR3 is TGTGCCAGCAGCTTACTTGGCACTGAAGCTTTCTTT. Amino acid sequence: CASSLLGTEAFF.

This chain links TRBV18 with TRBJ1-4, with 9 bases fitting TRBD1. From germline, CDR1 is KGHSH and CDR2 LQKENI. The CDR3 spans 16 residues. Trimming cost V 3 bases and J 6 bases; bases outside gene matches: 8. CDR3 region: CASSPSRDRVDEKLFF. The CDR3 region has the DNA TGTGCCAGCTCACCGTCTCGGGACAGGGTGGATGAAAAACTGTTTTTT.

The chain uses TRBV5-6 and TRBJ2-6, with D possibly TRBD1 on 6 matching bases. The V and J ends lost 4 bases and 0 bases respectively, with 20 bases between them. Looked up from germline, CDR1 is SGHDT and CDR2 is YYEEEE. The CDR3 consists of 19 residues. The CDR3 sequence is CASSLSAGAPSSGANVLTF. In nucleotides, the CDR3 is TGTGCCAGCAGCCTGAGTGCAGGGGCTCCCAGCTCTGGGGCCAACGTCCTGACTTTC.

This clone has more than one count but fewer than ten. This chain links TRBV4-1 with TRBJ2-7; D gene unclear. V dropped 5 bases and J dropped 2 bases, with 25 bases sitting between them. The CDR3 contains 18 residues. CDR1 and CDR2 (germline): MGHRA, YSYEKL. The CDR3 here is CASSGLQSTTAAAYEQYF. CDR3 bases: TGCGCCAGCAGCGGCCTCCAATCCACAACGGCGGCAGCCTACGAGCAGTACTTC.

The CDR3: CASKDGVSSSGNTIYF. The DNA of the CDR3 is TGCGCCAGCAAGGATGGAGTCTCCAGCTCTGGAAACACCATATATTTT. The genes are TRBV10-1 and TRBJ1-3; D is unresolved. This CDR3 is built from 16 residues. Trimming removed 7 bases at V and 0 bases at J, with 16 bases between. CDR1 WNHNN and CDR2 SYGVQD come from the germline V gene (reference sequence).

This chain links TRBV18 with TRBJ1-1; D not certain. Germline loops: CDR1 KGHSH, CDR2 LQKENI. Trimming stripped 3 bases from V and 1 base from J, with 15 bases between. CDR3 length: 16 amino acids. CDR3 nucleotide sequence: TGTGCCAGCTCACCGTCGAAGGGTTTGGCGAACACTGAAGCTTTCTTT. Its translation: CASSPSKGLANTEAFF.

The chain is built from TRBV7-3 and TRBJ2-1; 7 bases line up with TRBD2. Trimming at V came to 4 bases and at J to 4 bases, leaving 10 bases not matched to a gene. Germline assignment: CDR1 SGHTA and CDR2 FQGTGA. The CDR3 is 16 amino acids. The CDR3 nucleotides are TGTGCCAGCAGCTCTTATAGCGGGTCGGGTTACAATGAGCAGTTCTTC. It specifies CASSSYSGSGYNEQFF.

This chain links TRBV27 with TRBJ2-2; 7 bases are a match to TRBD1. Trimming removed 5 bases from V and 3 bases from J; junction bases left unmatched: 18. Germline V gives CDR1 MNHEY, CDR2 SMNVEV (reference sequence). This CDR3 contains 19 residues. The CDR3 reads CASSIRPGQTGLDTGELFF. CDR3 DNA sequence: TGTGCCAGCAGTATTCGTCCGGGACAGACGGGGTTGGACACCGGGGAGCTGTTTTTT.

This clone was recorded a few times. This sequence joins TRBV2 and TRBJ1-1; D gene ambiguous. Germline V gene sequence: CDR1 SNHLY, CDR2 FYNNEI. The CDR3 loop spans 15 amino acids. V was cut by 3 bases and J by 0 bases, with 11 bases left in between. This CDR3 is CASSDHERMNTEAFF. The DNA for the CDR3 is TGTGCCAGCAGTGACCATGAGAGAATGAACACTGAAGCTTTCTTT.

The V call is TRBV4-1, the J call TRBJ1-4; D uncertain. Trimming took 3 bases from V and 11 from J, leaving 4 bases between them. CDR1 and CDR2 (germline): MGHRA, YSYEKL. CDR3 length: 10 residues. The CDR3 region is CASSQGKLFF. The DNA for the CDR3 is TGCGCCAGCAGCCAGGGGAAACTGTTTTTT.

The CDR3 DNA reads TGTGCCAGCAGCTGGGGGGCTAGCGGATACTCCTACGAGCAGTACTTC. Translating it yields CASSWGASGYSYEQYF. J is TRBJ2-7 and V is TRBV5-8, with a tentative D call TRBD2 (7 bases). This CDR3 is 16 amino acids long. Trimming took 3 bases from V and 0 from J, leaving 16 bases between them. Germline V CDR1 and CDR2: SGHTS, YDEGEE.

This rearrangement joins TRBV7-2 to TRBJ2-7; 8 positions match TRBD2. Trimming at V came to 1 base and at J to 2 bases, leaving 7 bases not matched to a gene. Germline V gene lookup returns CDR1 SGHTA and CDR2 FQGNSA. This CDR3 has 16 amino acids. The CDR3, as DNA: TGTGCCAGCAGCTTAGTTAGCGGGGCTGGCCCCTACGAGCAGTACTTC. The encoded protein is CASSLVSGAGPYEQYF.

This rearrangement joins TRBV11-2 to TRBJ1-1; D possibly corresponds to TRBD1 (5 bases). The CDR3 runs 12 residues. With 4 bases removed from V and 4 bases from J, the gap between germline ends came to 7 bases. Germline V gene lookup returns CDR1 SGHAT and CDR2 FQNNGV. CDR3 coding DNA: TGTGCCAGCAGCTGGGGGGGCACTGAAGCTTTCTTT. It encodes CASSWGGTEAFF.

The chain employs TRBV6-5 and TRBJ2-7, with a weak D call TRBD1 (5 bases). This CDR3 is built from 14 residues. Per the germline V gene, CDR1 is MNHEY and CDR2 is SVGAGI. The V and J ends lost 2 bases and 6 bases respectively, with 14 bases between them. CDR3 nucleotide sequence: TGTGCCAGCAGTTACCGCCAGGGTCTAAGCGAGCAGTACTTC. Translated, it gives CASSYRQGLSEQYF.

This sequence joins TRBV11-2 and TRBJ1-2; a weak D match, TRBD1 (6 bases). Deletions cut 0 bases from V and 7 bases from J, with 12 bases between. The CDR3 consists of 14 residues. CDR1 and CDR2 (germline): SGHAT, FQNNGV. The chain's CDR3 is CASSLEGAGSGYTF. The CDR3 DNA is TGTGCCAGCAGCTTAGAGGGGGCAGGGTCTGGCTACACCTTC. Full variable domain (outside the CDR3, taken from reference TRBV11-2 and TRBJ1-2): EAGVAQSPRYKIIEKRQSVAFWCNPISGHATLYWYQQILGQGPKLLIQFQNNGVVDDSQLPKDRFSAERLKGVDSTLKIQPAKLEDSAVYLCASSLEGAGSGYTFGSGTRLTVV.

This clone occurred a few times. The chain employs TRBV11-3 and TRBJ1-2; TRBD1 agrees at 7 bases. J lost 7 bases, V lost 3 bases, and 5 bases had no gene match. The CDR3 covers 13 residues. CDR1 is SGHNT, CDR2 YENEEA, per germline. CDR3 in amino acids: CASSLDRLSGYTF. The DNA for the CDR3 is TGTGCCAGCAGCTTGGACAGGTTGTCTGGCTACACCTTC. The variable domain in full, with the rest retrieved from reference TRBV11-3 and TRBJ1-2, is EAGVVQSPRYKIIEKKQPVAFWCNPISGHNTLYWYLQNLGQGPELLIRYENEEAVDDSQLPKDRFSAERLKGVDSTLKIQPAELGDSAVYLCASSLDRLSGYTFGSGTRLTVV.

J is TRBJ2-3 and V is TRBV7-2; 12 bases match TRBD2. The V and J ends lost 0 bases and 3 bases, in that order; junction bases with no gene match: 7. The CDR3 is 18 residues long. The germline gives CDR1 SGHTA, CDR2 FQGNSA. The CDR3 DNA reads TGTGCCAGCAGCTTAGCAGCTAGCGGGGGGGCCAGGACAGATACGCAGTATTTT. It is translated as CASSLAASGGARTDTQYF.

This clone came up once. The chain has TRBV7-6 and TRBJ2-3; 7 bases are shared with TRBD1. V shed 7 bases and J 5 bases; nucleotides not matched to a gene: 6. This CDR3 is 13 amino acids long. CDR1 and CDR2 from the germline V gene are SGHVS and FNYEAQ. CDR3 amino acids: CASTDRAGDTQYF. The CDR3 DNA follows: TGTGCCAGCACCGACAGGGCTGGAGATACGCAGTATTTT.

This clone showed up just once. This chain uses TRBV7-3 with TRBJ2-3; D is possibly TRBD2 (6 bases). The CDR3 has 15 residues. V was cut by 3 bases and J by 1 base, with 11 bases left in between. Germline values: CDR1 SGHTA, CDR2 FQGTGA. The CDR3 DNA reads TGTGCCAGCAGCTTCCCTGCGGGGCGCACAGATACGCAGTATTTT. Its translation: CASSFPAGRTDTQYF.

This clone was seen a handful of times. The gene calls are TRBV2 and TRBJ1-5, with no clear D. This CDR3 is built from 13 residues. Per the germline V gene, CDR1 is SNHLY and CDR2 is FYNNEI. The V and J ends lost 1 base and 3 bases respectively, with 4 bases between them. CDR3 in DNA: TGTGCCAGCAGTGAAGAGGTCAATCAGCCCCAGCATTTT. It specifies CASSEEVNQPQHF.

The J gene is TRBJ2-1, the V gene TRBV11-2; weak D call: TRBD2 (5 bases). The germline CDR1 and CDR2 sequences are SGHAT and FQNNGV. V was cut by 3 bases and J by 3 bases, with 9 bases left in between. The CDR3 is 14 amino acids. The CDR3, as DNA: TGTGCCAGCAGCTTCTTCGGGGACTACAATGAGCAGTTCTTC. Protein product: CASSFFGDYNEQFF.

The rearrangement uses TRBV5-4 and TRBJ1-1; D gene ambiguous. Trimming shortened V by 2 bases and J by 1 base, and 6 bases separated the two germline ends. The CDR3 covers 13 residues. In germline, CDR1 is SGHNT, CDR2 YYREEE (reference sequence). The CDR3 sequence is CASSFGPNTEAFF. CDR3 sequence (DNA): TGTGCCAGCAGCTTCGGACCGAACACTGAAGCTTTCTTT.

About this clone itself: At one end, the junction sequence differs from germline, possibly due to a read error. J is TRBJ2-7 and V is TRBV27, with 9 bases aligning to TRBD1. Germline V gene data show CDR1 as MNHEY and CDR2 as SMNVEV (reference sequence). The CDR3 length is 14 residues. DNA of the CDR3: TGTGCCGGCAGGCGACAGGGGGGGAACGACGAGCAGTACTTC. Amino acids: CAGRRQGGNDEQYF.

V usage is TRBV14 and J usage is TRBJ2-2; D is undetermined. The germline V gene encodes CDR1 SGHDN and CDR2 FVKESK. This CDR3 spans 14 amino acids. V was shortened by 4 bases and J by 1 base, with 7 bases between the two germline ends. Written as DNA, the CDR3 is TGTGCCAGCAGCCGCAGCCTGAACACCGGGGAGCTGTTTTTT. Protein product: CASSRSLNTGELFF.

This chain uses TRBV10-1 with TRBJ2-2; 8 nucleotides line up with TRBD2. Losses at the gene ends were 5 bases for V and 0 bases for J; bases not matched to a gene: 5. The CDR3 spans 16 residues. Germline V lookup: CDR1 WNHNN, CDR2 SYGVQD (reference sequence). The CDR3 region has the DNA TGCGCCAGCAGTACTACTAGCGGCGCGAACACCGGGGAGCTGTTTTTT. The encoded protein is CASSTTSGANTGELFF.

This clone was seen more than once but under ten times. The chain joins TRBV18 to TRBJ1-3, with no clear D. CDR1 and CDR2 from the germline V gene are KGHSH and LQKENI. V was shortened by 3 bases and J by 4 bases, with 4 bases between the two germline ends. This CDR3 has 12 amino acids. CDR3 DNA sequence: TGTGCCAGCTCACCTTCAGGAAACACCATATATTTT. Protein product: CASSPSGNTIYF. Supplemented by reference TRBV18 and TRBJ1-3, the full variable domain reads NAGVMQNPRHLVRRRGQEARLRCSPMKGHSHVYWYRQLPEEGLKFMVYLQKENIIDESGMPKERFSAEFPKEGPSILRIQQVVRGDSAAYFCASSPSGNTIYFGEGSWLTVV.